A selection of T cell receptor beta chains follows, all from one sample in a study of T cells in Graves' hyperthyroidism and ophthalmopathy. TCRdb called the multiplex PCR reads again in MiXCR, with one record for every CDR3 protein. Seen here are 480,000 or so distinct CDR3 sequences, 46% observed once, and the top ten hold around two fifths. The sequenced material came from peripheral blood or thyroid tissue (not recorded which). These receptors originate from an adult woman with Graves' disease, either hyperthyroidism or ophthalmopathy (not recorded which). Each CDR3 is given with its conserved first and last residue. Fields, in order: clone size, V gene, J gene, D gene, CDR3 protein, CDR3 DNA. The D gene is left open where the match is weak. For some rows the clone size is stated as once, few or many, or as a class when expanded; others skip it.

>-|TRBV6-5|TRBJ1-3|-
CASSYGRGTIYF
TGTGCCAGCAGTTACGGCAGAGGCACCATATATTTT
>many|TRBV5-1|TRBJ2-2|TRBD2
CASSRGASGIAGELFF
TGCGCCAGCAGCCGAGGGGCTAGCGGGATCGCCGGGGAGCTGTTTTTT
>once|TRBV15|TRBJ2-1|-
CASSPNQAADNEQFF
TGTGCCAGCAGCCCTAACCAGGCGGCGGACAATGAGCAGTTCTTC
>many|TRBV7-2|TRBJ2-5|TRBD2
CASSLVSLAGVKETQYF
TGTGCCAGCAGCTTAGTTTCGCTAGCGGGAGTAAAAGAGACCCAGTACTTC
>-|TRBV7-8|TRBJ1-2|-
CASSLGPSSQMGLYGYTF
TGTGCCAGCAGCTTAGGTCCCAGCAGCCAGATGGGACTCTATGGCTACACCTTC
>few|TRBV29-1|TRBJ2-5|TRBD1
CSARLGQRQETQYF
TGCAGCGCCCGATTGGGACAGCGACAAGAGACCCAGTACTTC
>-|TRBV29-1|TRBJ2-6|TRBD1
CSVVKGAGSGANVLTF
TGCAGCGTTGTCAAGGGGGCGGGCTCTGGGGCCAACGTCCTGACTTTC
>-|TRBV10-3|TRBJ1-5|-
CASSPSGGLSNQPQHF
TGTGCCAGCAGCCCCTCGGGCGGGTTGAGTAATCAGCCCCAGCATTTT
>many|TRBV2|TRBJ2-7|TRBD1
CASGRTGPYEQYF
TGTGCCAGCGGGAGGACAGGGCCCTACGAGCAGTACTTC
>few|TRBV20-1|TRBJ2-5|-
CSARDAWWGETQYF
TGCAGTGCTAGAGATGCATGGTGGGGAGAGACCCAGTACTTC
>-|TRBV10-3|TRBJ2-7|-
CAWSVDEQYF
TGTGCCTGGAGTGTGGACGAGCAGTACTTC
>-|TRBV7-2|TRBJ2-7|TRBD1
CASSWTGSSYEQYF
TGTGCCAGCAGCTGGACAGGTAGCTCCTACGAGCAGTACTTC
>many|TRBV11-2|TRBJ2-7|-
CASSRSPSHYEQYF
TGTGCCAGCAGCAGAAGTCCCAGTCACTACGAGCAGTACTTC
>many|TRBV7-2|TRBJ1-6|TRBD1
CASSLTGGYNSPLHF
TGTGCCAGCAGTCTCACAGGGGGCTATAATTCACCCCTCCACTTT
>few|TRBV15|TRBJ2-2|-
CATSRDFIAVTGELFF
TGTGCCACCAGCAGAGATTTTATAGCGGTTACCGGGGAGCTGTTTTTT
>-|TRBV12-3/TRBV12-4|TRBJ1-1|-
CASRASSWDNGAFF
TGTGCCAGCCGCGCATCTTCATGGGATAATGGAGCTTTCTTT
>many|TRBV5-1|TRBJ1-1|TRBD1
CASSLDGQEGTEAFF
TGCGCCAGCAGCTTGGATGGACAGGAGGGTACTGAAGCTTTCTTT
>-|TRBV5-1|TRBJ2-5|-
CASGETGQETQYF
TGCGCCAGCGGGGAGACGGGTCAAGAGACCCAGTACTTC
>-|TRBV15|TRBJ2-5|-
CATSYQETQYF
TGTGCCACTAGCTACCAAGAGACCCAGTACTTC
>few|TRBV10-3|TRBJ2-5|-
CAIKKEASQETQYF
TGTGCCATCAAAAAAGAAGCGAGCCAAGAGACCCAGTACTTC
>few|TRBV5-1|TRBJ2-2|TRBD1
CASSLSTQIQGALNTGELFF
TGCGCCAGCAGCTTGTCGACCCAAATCCAGGGGGCCCTGAACACCGGGGAGCTGTTTTTT
>many|TRBV7-2|TRBJ2-7|-
CASSPIGPYEQYF
TGTGCCAGCAGCCCAATAGGGCCTTACGAGCAGTACTTC
>-|TRBV10-3|TRBJ1-2|-
CAISDGGINYGYTF
TGTGCCATCAGTGATGGAGGGATTAACTATGGCTACACCTTC
>many|TRBV20-1|TRBJ1-1|TRBD1
CSATQQGASNTEAFF
TGCAGTGCTACCCAACAGGGGGCGTCGAACACTGAAGCTTTCTTT
>once|TRBV29-1|TRBJ2-5|-
CSVEGGTVGGETQYF
TGCAGCGTTGAAGGGGGAACAGTGGGCGGAGAGACCCAGTACTTC
>few|TRBV29-1|TRBJ2-2|-
CSVVAYRGELFF
TGCAGCGTTGTAGCCTATCGAGGGGAGCTGTTTTTT
>many|TRBV7-7|TRBJ2-2|-
CASSRDISTGELFF
TGTGCTAGCAGCCGGGACATTTCCACCGGGGAGCTGTTTTTT
>-|TRBV29-1|TRBJ1-4|-
CSVEVAEKLFF
TGCAGCGTTGAAGTGGCCGAAAAACTGTTTTTT